This entry lists 3 T cell receptor beta chains sequenced from one sample in a study of shared clonotypes between healthy human individuals. TCRdb's copy holds only in-frame clones and misses some; the assay was immunoSEQ multiplex PCR. The sample includes a few million clones, approximately 94% of them seen just once. The sequencing input was naive CD4+ T cells sorted from blood. Subset described: CD45RA+ positively selected. These receptors were taken from a man between 18 and 29 years old in good health.

The rearrangement links TRBV5-1 to TRBJ1-1, with 7 bases identical to TRBD1. V lost 1 base, J lost 1 base, and 4 bases stayed unmatched. This CDR3 is built from 15 residues. Looked up from germline, CDR1 is SGHRS and CDR2 is YFSETQ. The CDR3 spells CASSLHGTANTEAFF. The DNA for the CDR3 is TGCGCCAGCAGCTTGCACGGGACAGCGAACACTGAAGCTTTCTTT. The variable domain in full, with the rest retrieved from reference TRBV5-1 and TRBJ1-1, is KAGVTQTPRYLIKTRGQQVTLSCSPISGHRSVSWYQQTPGQGLQFLFEYFSETQRNKGNFPGRFSGRQFSNSRSEMNVSTLELGDSALYLCASSLHGTANTEAFFGQGTRLTVV.

The chain has TRBV5-1 and TRBJ2-5; perhaps TRBD1 as D (6 bases). The V end was cut by 4 bases, the J end by 4 bases, with 20 bases between. CDR3 length: 16 residues. Germline-derived CDR1 and CDR2 are SGHRS and YFSETQ. The CDR3 DNA reads TGCGCCAGCAGCCGCAATGGGGCCTCACAGGGAGAGACCCAGTACTTC. The encoded protein is CASSRNGASQGETQYF.

This sequence joins TRBV9 and TRBJ1-1; TRBD1 might be the D (5 bases). The CDR3 has 14 residues. Trimming cost V 0 bases and J 4 bases, with 10 bases left between them. CDR1 is SGDLS and CDR2 is YYNGEE in the germline V gene. CDR3 amino acids: CASSVAGQGTEAFF. The CDR3 nucleotides read TGTGCCAGCAGCGTAGCGGGGCAGGGCACTGAAGCTTTCTTT.